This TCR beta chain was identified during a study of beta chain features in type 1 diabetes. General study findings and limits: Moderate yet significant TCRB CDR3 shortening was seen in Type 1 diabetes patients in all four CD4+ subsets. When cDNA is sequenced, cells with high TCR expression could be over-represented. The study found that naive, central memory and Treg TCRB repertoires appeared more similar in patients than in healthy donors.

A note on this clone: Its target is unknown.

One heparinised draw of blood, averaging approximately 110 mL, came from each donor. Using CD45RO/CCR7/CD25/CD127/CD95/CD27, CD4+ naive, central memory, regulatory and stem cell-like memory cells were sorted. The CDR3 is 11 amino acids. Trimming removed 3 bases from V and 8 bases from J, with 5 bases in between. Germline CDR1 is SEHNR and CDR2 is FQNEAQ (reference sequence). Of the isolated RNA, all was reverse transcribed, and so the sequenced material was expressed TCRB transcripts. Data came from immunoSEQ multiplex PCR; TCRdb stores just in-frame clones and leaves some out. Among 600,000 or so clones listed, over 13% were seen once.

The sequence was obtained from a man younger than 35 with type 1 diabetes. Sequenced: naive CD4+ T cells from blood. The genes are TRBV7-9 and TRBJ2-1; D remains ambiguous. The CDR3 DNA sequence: TGTGCCAGCAGCTTCCTGGATGAGCAGTTCTTC. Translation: CASSFLDEQFF.